This T cell receptor (beta chain) was identified during a study of STAT5B mutations in CD4+ large granular lymphocyte leukemia. Study at large: Among healthy controls, a particular HLA allele went with more CDR3 'QG' motifs.

V lost 5 bases to trimming and J lost 0 bases; unmatched junction nucleotides: 5. Germline-derived CDR1 and CDR2 are SGHAT and FQNNGV. The CDR3 runs to 15 residues. Profiled with immunoSEQ multiplex PCR; TCRdb holds only in-frame clones, not every one. This table has 35,000 to 40,000 clones, approximately 85% appearing once. This sequence joins TRBV11-2 and TRBJ2-3; 7 bases align to TRBD1. The sequenced sample consisted of CD4+ T cells from blood buffy coats. The clonotype originates from a human donor in good health. CDR3 protein: CASSPETGSTDTQYF. The CDR3 region has the DNA TGTGCCAGCAGCCCGGAGACAGGGAGCACAGATACGCAGTATTTT.